This T cell receptor beta chain was obtained from a study of CD8 T cells in ankylosing spondylitis (dated by TCRdb to 2016 to 2017). Some background on the complete study: The study set out to find disease-linked TCR variants by profiling T cell receptor beta repertoires in ankylosing spondylitis patients and healthy donors. Peripheral blood was sampled, and synovial fluid was additionally collected from ankylosing spondylitis patients. In total, the full study cohort was made up of about 99 healthy donors and 25 to 30 ankylosing spondylitis patients.

In its sample, this clonotype was seen a few times. No cognate antigen has been identified for it. Per-base qualities were not stored, and no clone one base away is much larger. The full study reports these points: A CD8+ phenotype was shown by the disease-linked clones, which were found at relatively low frequencies in peripheral blood. According to the report, matched synovial fluid samples from ankylosing spondylitis patients were significantly enriched for the disease-linked clones. Blood from ankylosing spondylitis patients appeared to be characterized by a TCR beta motif composed of about eight highly homologous amino acid variants. Some motif variants had previously been reported in the synovial fluid and blood of reactive arthritis patients, which suggests shared mechanisms of disease initiation.

Instrument on record: Illumina MiSeq. Quantitative 5'-RACE with molecular barcodes was the method used to prepare the TCR beta libraries. The study's processing was this. A new computational method, built on a probabilistic model of VDJ rearrangement, was used to identify disease-linked TCR variants. Using fastp trimming at Q25 and MiXCR clonotype assembly, TCRdb reanalyzed the public sequencing data and kept in-frame beta chains. All rows with the same CDR3 protein become a single entry with the most common DNA and genes. The V and J calls, along with clone size, are taken from TCRdb and not from the paper's own processing. The sample records approximately 35,000 distinct CDR3 sequences, approximately 14% of which are singletons. The biggest ten clones account for 35% to 45% of the sample. V gives up 4 bases and J gives up 10 bases, and the segment between their germline ends measures 14 bases. Via the germline V gene, CDR1 is KGHSH and CDR2 LQKENI. Including the terminal cysteine and phenylalanine, the CDR3 comprises 13 residues. The read is trimmed to its CDR3 DNA, 39 bases read in frame from base 1.

The chain is encoded by TRBV18 joined to TRBJ2-1; the best D guess is TRBD2, with 5 bases matching. The receptor's source is a male donor with ankylosing spondylitis or in good health (not recorded which). Sequencing was performed on blood. CDR3 protein: CASSLASGGEQFF. The nucleotide sequence reads as follows: TGTGCCAGCTCACTCGCCTCCGGAGGCGAGCAGTTCTTC.